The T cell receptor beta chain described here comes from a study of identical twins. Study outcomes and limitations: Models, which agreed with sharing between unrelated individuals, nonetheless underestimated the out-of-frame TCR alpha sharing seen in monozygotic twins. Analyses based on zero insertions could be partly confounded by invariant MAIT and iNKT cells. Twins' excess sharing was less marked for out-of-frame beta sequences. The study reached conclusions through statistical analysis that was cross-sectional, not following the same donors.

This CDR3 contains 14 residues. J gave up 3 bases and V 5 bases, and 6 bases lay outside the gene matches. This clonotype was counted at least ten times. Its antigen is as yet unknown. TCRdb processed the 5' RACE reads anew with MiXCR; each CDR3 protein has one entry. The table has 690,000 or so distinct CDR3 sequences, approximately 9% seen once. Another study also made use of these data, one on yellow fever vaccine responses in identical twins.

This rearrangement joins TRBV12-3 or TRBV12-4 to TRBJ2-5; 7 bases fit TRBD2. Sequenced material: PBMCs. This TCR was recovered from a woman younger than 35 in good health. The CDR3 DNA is TGTGCCAGCAGTGATTATGGGAGGGAAGAGACCCAGTACTTC. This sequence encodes CASSDYGREETQYF.